This TCR beta chain was identified in a study of response to subunit inactivated influenza vaccine. The sample holds many counts of this clonotype. The antigen is undetermined. Findings and limits, study-wide: Each seasonal influenza vaccination recruits few new T cells, the authors suggested.

The CDR3 totals 13 residues. Per the germline V gene, CDR1 is SEHNR and CDR2 is FQNEAQ (reference sequence). Deletions cut 1 base from V and 4 bases from J, with 7 bases between. One entry per CDR3 protein, called by TCRdb with MiXCR from the RT-PCR reads. The repertoire includes 500,000 to 600,000 distinct CDR3 sequences, 12% of them detected once, and roughly 10% sits in the top ten. Sequencing was performed on PBMCs from blood, taken on the day of vaccination. This TCR derives from a man aged 50 to 60 who received an inactivated influenza vaccine. The V gene is TRBV7-9, the J gene TRBJ1-2; maybe TRBD1 (5 bases). This CDR3 reads CASSLVGGYGYTF. CDR3 DNA sequence: TGTGCCAGCAGCTTAGTTGGGGGCTATGGCTACACCTTC.